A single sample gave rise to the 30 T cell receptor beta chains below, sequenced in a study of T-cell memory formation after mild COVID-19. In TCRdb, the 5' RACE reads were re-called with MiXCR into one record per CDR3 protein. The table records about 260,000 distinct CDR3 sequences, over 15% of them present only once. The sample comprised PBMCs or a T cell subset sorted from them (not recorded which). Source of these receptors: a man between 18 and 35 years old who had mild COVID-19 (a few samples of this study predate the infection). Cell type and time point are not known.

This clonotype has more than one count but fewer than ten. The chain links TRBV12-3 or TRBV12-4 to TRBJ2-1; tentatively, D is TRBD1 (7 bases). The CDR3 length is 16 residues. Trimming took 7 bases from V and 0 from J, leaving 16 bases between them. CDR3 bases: TGTGCCAGCAATCAGGAGGGGGCGAGCTCCTACAATGAGCAGTTCTTC. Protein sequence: CASNQEGASSYNEQFF.

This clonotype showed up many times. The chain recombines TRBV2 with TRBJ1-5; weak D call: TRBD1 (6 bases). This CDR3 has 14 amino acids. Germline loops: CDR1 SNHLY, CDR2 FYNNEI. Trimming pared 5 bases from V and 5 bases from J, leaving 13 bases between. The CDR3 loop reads CASSFTGIYQPQHF. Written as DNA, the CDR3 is TGTGCCAGCAGTTTTACAGGGATATATCAGCCCCAGCATTTT.

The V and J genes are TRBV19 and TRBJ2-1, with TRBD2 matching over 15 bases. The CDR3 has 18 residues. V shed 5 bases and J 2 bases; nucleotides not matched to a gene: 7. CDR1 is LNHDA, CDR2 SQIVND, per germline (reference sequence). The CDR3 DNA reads TGTGCCAGTAGTGAGGGACTAGCGGGGGGCCGGGCCTACAATGAGCAGTTCTTC. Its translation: CASSEGLAGGRAYNEQFF.

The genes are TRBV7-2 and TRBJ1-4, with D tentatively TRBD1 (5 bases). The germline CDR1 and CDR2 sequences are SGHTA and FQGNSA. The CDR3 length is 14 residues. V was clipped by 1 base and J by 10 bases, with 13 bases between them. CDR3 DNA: TGTGCCAGCAGCTTAGGGACGGGGGGTCCAAAACTGTTTTTT. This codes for CASSLGTGGPKLFF.

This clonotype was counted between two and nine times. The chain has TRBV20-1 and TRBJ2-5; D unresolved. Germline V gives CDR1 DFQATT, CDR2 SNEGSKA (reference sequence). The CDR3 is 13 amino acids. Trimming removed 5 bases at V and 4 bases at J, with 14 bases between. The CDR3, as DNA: TGCAGTGCTCCGGGCCAAAACGGAGAGACCCAGTACTTC. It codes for CSAPGQNGETQYF.

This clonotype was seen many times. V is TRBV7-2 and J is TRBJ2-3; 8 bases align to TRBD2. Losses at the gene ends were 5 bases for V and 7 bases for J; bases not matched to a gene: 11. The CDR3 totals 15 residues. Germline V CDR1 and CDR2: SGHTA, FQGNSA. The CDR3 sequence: CASSKKAGEQYTQYF. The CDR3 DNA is TGTGCCAGCAGCAAAAAAGCGGGGGAGCAATATACGCAGTATTTT.

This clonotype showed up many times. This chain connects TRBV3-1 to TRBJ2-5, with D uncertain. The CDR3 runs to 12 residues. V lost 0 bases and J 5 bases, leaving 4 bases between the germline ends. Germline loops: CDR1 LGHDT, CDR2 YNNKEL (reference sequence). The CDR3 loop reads CASSQDFETQYF. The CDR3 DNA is TGTGCCAGCAGCCAAGACTTCGAGACCCAGTACTTC.

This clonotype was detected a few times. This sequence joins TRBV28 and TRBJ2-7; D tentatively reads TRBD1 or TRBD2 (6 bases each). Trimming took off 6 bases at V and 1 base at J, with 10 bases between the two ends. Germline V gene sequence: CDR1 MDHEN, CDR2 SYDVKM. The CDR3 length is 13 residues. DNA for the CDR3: TGTGCCAGCAGGGGGGGCAGTTCCTACGAGCAGTACGTC. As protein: CASRGGSSYEQYV.

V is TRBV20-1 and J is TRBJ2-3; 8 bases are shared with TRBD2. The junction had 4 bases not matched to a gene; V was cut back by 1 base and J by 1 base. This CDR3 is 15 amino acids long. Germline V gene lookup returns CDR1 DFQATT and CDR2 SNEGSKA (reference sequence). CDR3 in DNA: TGCAGTGCTAGAGCCGTGCGGGGGGGCACAGATACGCAGTATTTT. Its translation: CSARAVRGGTDTQYF.

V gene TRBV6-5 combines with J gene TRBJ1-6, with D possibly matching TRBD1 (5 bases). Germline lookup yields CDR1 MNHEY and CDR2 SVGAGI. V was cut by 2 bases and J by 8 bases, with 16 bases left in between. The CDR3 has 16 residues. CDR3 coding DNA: TGTGCCAGCAGTTACGCTGCCAGGGTGGTTGATTCACCCCTCCACTTT. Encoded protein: CASSYAARVVDSPLHF.

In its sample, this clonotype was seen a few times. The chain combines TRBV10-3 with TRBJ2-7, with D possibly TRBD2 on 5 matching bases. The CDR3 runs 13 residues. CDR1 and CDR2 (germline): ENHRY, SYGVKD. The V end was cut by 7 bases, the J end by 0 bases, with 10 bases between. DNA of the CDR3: TGTGCCATCAATAGGGAGAGCTCCTACGAGCAGTACTTC. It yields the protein CAINRESSYEQYF.

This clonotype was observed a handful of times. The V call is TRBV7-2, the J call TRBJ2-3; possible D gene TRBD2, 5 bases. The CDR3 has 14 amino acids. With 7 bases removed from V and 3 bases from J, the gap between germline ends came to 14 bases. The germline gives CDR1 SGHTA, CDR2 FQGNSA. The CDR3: CASKLDRGTDTQYF. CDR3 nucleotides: TGTGCCAGCAAACTAGATCGAGGGACAGATACGCAGTATTTT.

In DNA form, the CDR3 reads TGTGCCAGCAGCGTAGACGGGAGTAATCAGCCCCAGCATTTT. Protein sequence: CASSVDGSNQPQHF. V is TRBV9 and J is TRBJ1-5; D gene ambiguous. This CDR3 has 14 residues. Trimming shortened V by 0 bases and J by 4 bases, and 8 bases separated the two germline ends. CDR1 SGDLS and CDR2 YYNGEE come from the germline V gene.

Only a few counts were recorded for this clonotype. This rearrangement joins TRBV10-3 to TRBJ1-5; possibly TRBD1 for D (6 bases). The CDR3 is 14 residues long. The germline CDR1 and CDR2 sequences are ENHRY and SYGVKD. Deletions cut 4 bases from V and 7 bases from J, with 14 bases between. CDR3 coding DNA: TGTGCCATCAGTGGGGTAGACAGGTTACAGCCCCAGCATTTT. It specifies CAISGVDRLQPQHF.

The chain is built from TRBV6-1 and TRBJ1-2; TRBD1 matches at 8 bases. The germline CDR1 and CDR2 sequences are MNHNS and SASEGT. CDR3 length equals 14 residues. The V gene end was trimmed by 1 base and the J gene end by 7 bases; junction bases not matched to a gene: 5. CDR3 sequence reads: CASSEVAGGSGYTF. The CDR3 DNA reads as TGTGCCAGCAGTGAAGTTGCAGGGGGCTCTGGCTACACCTTC.

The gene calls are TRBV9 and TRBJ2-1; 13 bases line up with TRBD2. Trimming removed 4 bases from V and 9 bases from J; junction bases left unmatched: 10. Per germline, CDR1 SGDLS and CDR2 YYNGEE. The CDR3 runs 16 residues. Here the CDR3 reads CASSRTSGGRVGEQFF. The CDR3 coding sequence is TGTGCCAGCAGCCGGACTAGCGGGGGAAGGGTGGGTGAGCAGTTCTTC.

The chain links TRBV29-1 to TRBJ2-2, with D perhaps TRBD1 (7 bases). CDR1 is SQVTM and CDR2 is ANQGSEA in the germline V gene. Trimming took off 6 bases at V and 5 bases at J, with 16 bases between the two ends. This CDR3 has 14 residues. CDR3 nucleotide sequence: TGCAGCGTCACCCGACAGGGAGGTACCGGGGAGCTGTTTTTT. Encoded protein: CSVTRQGGTGELFF.

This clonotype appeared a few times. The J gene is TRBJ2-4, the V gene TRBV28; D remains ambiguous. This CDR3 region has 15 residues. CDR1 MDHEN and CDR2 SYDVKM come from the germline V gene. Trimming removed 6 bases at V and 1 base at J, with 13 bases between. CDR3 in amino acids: CASSAVGVAKNIQYF. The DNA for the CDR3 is TGTGCCAGCAGCGCTGTTGGTGTTGCCAAAAACATTCAGTACTTC.

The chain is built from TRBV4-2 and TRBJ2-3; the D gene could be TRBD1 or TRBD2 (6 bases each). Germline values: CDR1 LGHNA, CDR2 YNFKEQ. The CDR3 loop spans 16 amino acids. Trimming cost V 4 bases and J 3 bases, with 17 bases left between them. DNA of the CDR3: TGTGCCAGCAGCCCAAAATCCGGGGGCCAGACAGATACGCAGTATTTT. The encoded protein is CASSPKSGGQTDTQYF.

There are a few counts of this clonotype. CDR3 in amino acids: CASSQHRDTEAFF. The CDR3 DNA reads TGCGCCAGCAGCCAACACAGGGATACTGAAGCTTTCTTT. The chain couples TRBV4-1 to TRBJ1-1; perhaps TRBD1 as D (6 bases). Germline values: CDR1 MGHRA, CDR2 YSYEKL. The V end was cut by 2 bases, the J end by 5 bases, with 9 bases between. This CDR3 spans 13 amino acids.

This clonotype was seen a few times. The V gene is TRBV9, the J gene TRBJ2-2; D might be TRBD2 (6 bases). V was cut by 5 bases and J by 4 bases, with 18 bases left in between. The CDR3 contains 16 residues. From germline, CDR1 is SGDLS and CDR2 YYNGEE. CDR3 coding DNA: TGTGCCAGCAGTCCAAATCCCCCCGGGGGCACCGGGGAGCTGTTTTTT. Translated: CASSPNPPGGTGELFF.

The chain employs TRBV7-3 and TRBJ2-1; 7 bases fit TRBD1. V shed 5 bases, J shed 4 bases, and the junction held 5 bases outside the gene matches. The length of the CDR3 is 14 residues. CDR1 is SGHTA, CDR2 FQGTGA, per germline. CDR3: CASSQGTVYNEQFF. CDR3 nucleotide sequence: TGTGCCAGCAGCCAAGGGACAGTATACAATGAGCAGTTCTTC.

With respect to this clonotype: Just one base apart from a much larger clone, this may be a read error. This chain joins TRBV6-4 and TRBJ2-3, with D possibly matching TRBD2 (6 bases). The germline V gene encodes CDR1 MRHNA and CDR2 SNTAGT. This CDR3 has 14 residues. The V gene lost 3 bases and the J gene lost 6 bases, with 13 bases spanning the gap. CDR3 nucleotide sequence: TGTGCCAGCAGTGAGGACCGGGGGATGGATACGCAGTATTTT. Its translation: CASSEDRGMDTQYF.

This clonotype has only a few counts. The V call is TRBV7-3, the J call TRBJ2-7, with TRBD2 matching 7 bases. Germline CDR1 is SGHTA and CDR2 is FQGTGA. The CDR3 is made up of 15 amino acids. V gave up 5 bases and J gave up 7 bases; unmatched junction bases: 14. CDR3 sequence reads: CASSPGAGRVVEQYF. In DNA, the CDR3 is TGTGCCAGCAGCCCAGGAGCAGGGAGGGTGGTAGAGCAGTACTTC.

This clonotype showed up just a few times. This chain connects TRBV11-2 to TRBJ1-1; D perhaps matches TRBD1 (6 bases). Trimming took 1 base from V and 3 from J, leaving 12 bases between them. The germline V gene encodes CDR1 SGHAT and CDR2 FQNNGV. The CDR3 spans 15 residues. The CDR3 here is CASSLGQDIHTEAFF. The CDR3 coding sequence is TGTGCCAGCAGCTTAGGACAGGACATCCACACTGAAGCTTTCTTT. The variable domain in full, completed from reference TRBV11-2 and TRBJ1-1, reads EAGVAQSPRYKIIEKRQSVAFWCNPISGHATLYWYQQILGQGPKLLIQFQNNGVVDDSQLPKDRFSAERLKGVDSTLKIQPAKLEDSAVYLCASSLGQDIHTEAFFGQGTRLTVV.

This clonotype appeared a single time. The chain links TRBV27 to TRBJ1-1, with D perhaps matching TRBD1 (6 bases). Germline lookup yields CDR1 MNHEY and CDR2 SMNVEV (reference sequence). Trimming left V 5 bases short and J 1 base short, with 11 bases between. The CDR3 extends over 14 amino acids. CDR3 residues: CASSEQGRNTEAFF. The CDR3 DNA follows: TGTGCCAGCAGTGAACAGGGTAGGAACACTGAAGCTTTCTTT.

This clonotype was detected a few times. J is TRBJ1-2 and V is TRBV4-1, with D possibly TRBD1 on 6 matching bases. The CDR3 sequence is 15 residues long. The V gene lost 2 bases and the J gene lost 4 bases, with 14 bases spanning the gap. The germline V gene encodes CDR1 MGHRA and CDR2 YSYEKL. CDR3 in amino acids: CASSQWDNPGYGYTF. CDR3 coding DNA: TGCGCCAGCAGCCAATGGGACAACCCCGGCTATGGCTACACCTTC.

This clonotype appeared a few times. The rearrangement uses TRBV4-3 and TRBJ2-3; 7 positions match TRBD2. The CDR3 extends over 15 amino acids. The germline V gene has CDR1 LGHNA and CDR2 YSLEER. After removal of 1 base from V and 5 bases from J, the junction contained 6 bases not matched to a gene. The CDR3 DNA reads TGCGCCAGCAGCCAAGCACCGGGAGGTGGAGATACGCAGTATTTT. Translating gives CASSQAPGGGDTQYF.

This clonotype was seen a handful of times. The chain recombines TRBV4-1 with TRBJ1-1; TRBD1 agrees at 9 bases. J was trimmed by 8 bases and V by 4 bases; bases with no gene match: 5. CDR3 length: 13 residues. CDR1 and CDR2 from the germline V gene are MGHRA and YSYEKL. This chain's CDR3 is CASSLRQGEEAFF. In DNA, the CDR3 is TGCGCCAGCAGCCTCCGACAGGGGGAAGAAGCTTTCTTT.

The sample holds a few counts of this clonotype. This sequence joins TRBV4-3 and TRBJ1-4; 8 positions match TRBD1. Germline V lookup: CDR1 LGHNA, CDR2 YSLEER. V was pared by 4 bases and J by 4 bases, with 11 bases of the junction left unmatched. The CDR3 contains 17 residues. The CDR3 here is CASSLDRTGTYNEKLFF. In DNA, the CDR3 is TGCGCCAGCAGCCTAGACAGGACAGGGACTTATAATGAAAAACTGTTTTTT.